Described below is a single T cell receptor beta chain sequence and its context. Which antigen it targets is not known. Nothing much larger sits one base from this clone, and base qualities are not available. This entry belongs to a study of blood T cell repertoires in COVID-19 (TCRdb year 2020). Regarding the research as a whole: The collaborator samples originated in the United States, Italy and Spain and spanned the acute and convalescent phases of COVID-19. The prospective study material was composed of cDNA or gDNA derived from T cells, B-cell-depleted T cells, or PBMCs. Where available, HLA class I and class II types were obtained from metadata supplied by the sample provider rather than from assay-based typing. The samples were drawn from two sources: the first 160 participants of the ongoing ImmuneRACE study, and 1,254 subjects contributed by 6 global collaborators. The repertoires were released in a freely available public database intended as a resource for research on the immune response to SARS-CoV-2. The sample metadata nearly always contained a de-identified subject ID, COVID-19 status, age in years and sex. Subjects who had been exposed to COVID-19, were actively infected with it, or had recovered from it provided the deeply sampled blood TCRbeta repertoires that made up the dataset. The paper as a whole reports these results and caveats: The amount of clinical and demographic metadata varied by source and participant and was provided uncurated.

TCRbeta CDR3 regions were amplified from genomic DNA by means of the immunoSEQ Assay, a bias-controlled multiplex PCR. The paper's data handling went like this. Within the assay, amplification of reference gene primers was used to estimate how many nucleated cells each sample contained. Sequence reads were collapsed and filtered to measure the absolute abundance of every unique TCRbeta CDR3 rearrangement. For each sample, productive Simpson clonality was calculated by taking the square root of Simpson's diversity index across productive rearrangements. Not all clones reach the TCRdb copy of this immuneACCESS table, which keeps in-frame sequences only. Checked studies attribute under half of the gap to unresolved V genes and leave the rest unexplained. For V, J and clone size, that table is used; D and trimming come from the DNA. The sample table lists roughly 160,000 clones, 70% to 85% of them with a count of one. The ten largest clones take up 9.5% to 15% of the sample.

Participants in the prospective study were enrolled through a virtual design, were aged about 18 to 100 years, and lived in roughly 24 United States geographic areas. To assign participants to cohorts, the prospective study relied on clinical history that participants themselves reported in a screening survey and a study questionnaire. ImmuneRACE Cohort 3 recovered participants were defined by two consecutive negative NP/OP PCR tests, healthcare professional clearance, or symptom resolution. Mobile phlebotomists in the prospective study collected whole blood, serum and a nasopharyngeal or oropharyngeal swab from every participant. Over a 2-month period, participants in the prospective study had the option of providing additional blood draws and questionnaires. Blood samples from the prospective study were shipped frozen or at room temperature prior to DNA extraction. Deletion took 1 base off V and 9 bases off J, with a span of 10 bases between the germline ends. The CDR3 contains 13 residues, cysteine and phenylalanine counted. This entry keeps only the CDR3 DNA: 39 bases, framed from base 1. The germline V gene yields SNHLY for CDR1 and FYNNEI for CDR2.

What was sequenced was PBMCs or T cells enriched from blood (not recorded which). The TCR comes from a middle-aged man who had recovered from COVID-19. The rearrangement joined TRBV2 to TRBJ2-4; the D gene assignment is ambiguous. The base sequence is TGTGCCAGCAGTGAAGGGCAGTCGGGCATTCAGTACTTC. The translation is CASSEGQSGIQYF.